Sequencing of this TCR beta chain was carried out in a study of OX40 agonist ivuxolimab in advanced cancers. Study at large: Treatment of patients was with ivuxolimab, an agonistic anti-OX40 (CD134) antibody.

The study's findings and limits: In general, CD8+ T cells held more expanded clones than CD4+ did, on average.

This table comes from immunoSEQ multiplex PCR, and its TCRdb copy is limited to in-frame clones, with some not included. This sample has 70,000 to 85,000 clones, with around 87% found just once. A single count supports this clone. Its target is not known. Germline V CDR1 and CDR2: SNHLY, FYNNEI. This CDR3 is built from 15 residues. After removal of 7 bases from V and 4 bases from J, the junction contained 10 bases not matched to a gene. The sample in question was CD4+ or CD8+ T cells sorted from blood, obtained in a trial of the OX40 agonist ivuxolimab. The chain employs TRBV2 and TRBJ2-3, with 8 bases matching TRBD2. The source is an adult with an advanced solid tumor such as melanoma, head and neck, liver or kidney cancer. The DNA of the CDR3 is TGTGCCAGCACCCAGGAGGCGGGGGGCCCAGATACGCAGTATTTT. Its protein product is CASTQEAGGPDTQYF.